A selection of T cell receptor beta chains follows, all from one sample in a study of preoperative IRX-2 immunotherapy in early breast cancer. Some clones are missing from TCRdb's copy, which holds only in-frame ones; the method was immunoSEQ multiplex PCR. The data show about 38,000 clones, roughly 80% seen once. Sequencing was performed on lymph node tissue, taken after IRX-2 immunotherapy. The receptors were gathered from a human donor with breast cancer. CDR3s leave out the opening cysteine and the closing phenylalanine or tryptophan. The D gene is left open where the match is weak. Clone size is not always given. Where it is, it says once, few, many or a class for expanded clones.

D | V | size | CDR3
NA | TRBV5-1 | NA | ASSLEPGFNYGYT
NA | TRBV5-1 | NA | ASSLAEAVVRSPPPDTQY
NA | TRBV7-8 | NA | ASSFFGHGTEAF
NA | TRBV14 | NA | ASSLRGSTDTQY
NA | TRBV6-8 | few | ASSYSPGALV
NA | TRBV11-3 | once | ASSLWGSGGTNYGYT
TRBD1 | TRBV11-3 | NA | ASSGTGFEEKLF
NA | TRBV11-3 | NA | ASSSPGSAKSEQY
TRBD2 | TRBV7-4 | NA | ASSLGGGGEETQY
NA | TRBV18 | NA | ASSPQGPGESGNTIY
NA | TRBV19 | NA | ASSPSGVQPQH
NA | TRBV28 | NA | ASSYRGLGRSYNEQF
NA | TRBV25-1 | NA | ASSEYGGELF
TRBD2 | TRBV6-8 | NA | ASSSGTRSAAQY
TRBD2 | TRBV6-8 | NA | ASSTGLVVDTQY
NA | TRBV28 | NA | ATRGTSSARGYT